This TCR beta chain was profiled in a study of cytomegalovirus exposure and HLA in healthy donors. Whole-study results and caveats: Donor immune exposure was known only as CMV serostatus. An analysis done earlier found most TCR beta V segments productive about 87% or about 30% of the time. TCR beta chains numbering more than 150 were designated cytomegalovirus-associated.

The count of this clone is one. Its target is not known. A multiplex PCR was run with 60 Vbeta primers and 13 Jbeta primers. Sequencing was performed with immunoSEQ multiplex PCR; in TCRdb, only in-frame clones are kept and a portion is missing. Among over 200,000 clones listed, about 72% were seen once. Per germline, CDR1 SQVTM and CDR2 ANQGSEA. V dropped 5 bases and J dropped 4 bases, with 8 bases sitting between them. The CDR3 consists of 11 residues. The V gene is TRBV29-1, the J gene TRBJ1-2, with D hard to call. The sequence was collected from a male donor in good health and CMV-seronegative. Sequencing was done on a sample of PBMCs. CDR3 DNA: TGCAGCGTTTTCTACCGCTATGGCTACACCTTC. Residues: CSVFYRYGYTF.